Reported below is one T cell receptor beta chain. Its cognate antigen is unknown. The assay was immunoSEQ multiplex PCR, and TCRdb's table has in-frame clones only and misses some. Of a few million clones in the sample, approximately 95% were seen once. The CDR3 loop spans 12 amino acids. CDR1 and CDR2 (germline): MNHEY, SVGAGI. These data are taken from a study of shared clonotypes between healthy human individuals. Study-level points and caveats: Large sequencing depth failed to make sorted-subset sequencing complete, rarefaction showed.

Sequencing was carried out using naive CD4+ T cells from PBMCs. Documented subset: CD45RA+ positively selected. The V and J genes are TRBV6-5 and TRBJ2-5, with D possibly matching TRBD1 (5 bases). The J call is doubtful: the DNA matches TRBJ2-7 better. This TCR derives from a man between 18 and 29 years old in good health. Some clones in this sample may be carry-over from other donors' samples. Here the CDR3 reads CASKRQPYEQYF. The CDR3 DNA reads as TGTGCCAGCAAAAGACAGCCATACGAGCAGTACTTC.